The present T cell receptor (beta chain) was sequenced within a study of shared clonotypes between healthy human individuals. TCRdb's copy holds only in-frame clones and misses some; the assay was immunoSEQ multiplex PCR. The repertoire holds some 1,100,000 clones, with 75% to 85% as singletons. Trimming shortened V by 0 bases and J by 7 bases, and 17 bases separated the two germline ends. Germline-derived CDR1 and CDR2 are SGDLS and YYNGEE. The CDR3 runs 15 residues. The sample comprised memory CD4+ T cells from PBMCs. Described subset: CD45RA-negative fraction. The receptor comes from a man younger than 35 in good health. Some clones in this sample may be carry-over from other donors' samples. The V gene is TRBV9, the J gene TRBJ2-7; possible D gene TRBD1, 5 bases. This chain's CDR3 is CASSVGQNSGAEQYF. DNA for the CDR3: TGTGCCAGCAGCGTAGGACAGAACTCCGGTGCGGAGCAGTACTTC.